This T cell receptor beta chain was documented in a study of shared clonotypes between healthy human individuals. Study-wide results and caveats: Of the naive CD4 clonotypes, about 5.4% were shared across several donors. Lower generation probabilities were found for non-shared clonotypes than for those shared by all four donors.

To note about this clone: Its antigen is still unknown. One end of the junction varies from germline; a read error may be responsible.

An approximately 200 ng quantity of DNA, tens of thousands of T cell genomes, went into the sorted-subset replicate PCRs. The table came from immunoSEQ multiplex PCR; TCRdb's copy has only in-frame clones and leaves some out. The sample carries about 1.1 million clones, more than 75% recorded once. CDR3 length: 10 amino acids. CDR1 and CDR2 (germline): MNHEY, SMNVEV (reference sequence). Splitting the CD4+ cells yielded a CD45RA+ naive subset and a CD45RA-negative memory subset. The TCR was taken from a man between 18 and 29 years old in good health. Some clones in this sample may be carry-over from other donors' samples. The chain is built from TRBV27 and TRBJ2-7; the D is unclear. The sample comprised memory CD4+ T cells from PBMCs. The subset here: CD45RA-negative fraction. CDR3 sequence (DNA): TGTGCCAGCACCCGTCCGGGTACCCGCTTC. Amino acid sequence: CASTRPGTRF.